The 4 T cell receptor beta chains in this list originate from one sample, sequenced in a study of blood T cells in healthy people across ages. Then a second PCR, running roughly 7 to 11 cycles, was carried out with a sample-barcoded 5' primer and a J-beta primer mix. MiXCR was run by TCRdb on the 5' RACE reads, yielding one entry per CDR3 protein. The sample consists of about 1,600,000 distinct CDR3 sequences, roughly 40% of them appearing once. The sequenced sample was blood. Source of these receptors: a woman under 30 in good health.

The gene calls are TRBV3-1 and TRBJ1-6, with D hard to call. The V gene's germline CDR1 is LGHDT and CDR2 YNNKEL (reference sequence). Trimming took off 2 bases at V and 5 bases at J, with 19 bases between the two ends. The CDR3 has 18 amino acids. In DNA, the CDR3 is TGTGCCAGCAGCCAACGAGGACGGGCTCCGGGTGATAATTCACCCCTCCACTTT. This sequence encodes CASSQRGRAPGDNSPLHF.

This clonotype was observed a few times. V is TRBV7-3 and J is TRBJ2-5, with 8 bases identical to TRBD2. In germline, CDR1 is SGHTA, CDR2 FQGTGA. The CDR3 totals 14 residues. V trimming: 6 bases; J trimming: 1 base; junction bases outside the gene matches: 4. The chain's CDR3 is CASSYGGVQETQYF. The DNA of the CDR3 is TGTGCCAGCAGTTACGGGGGGGTCCAAGAGACCCAGTACTTC.

This clonotype appeared a few times. The rearrangement joins TRBV5-1 to TRBJ2-5; 7 bases agree with TRBD1. Germline loops: CDR1 SGHRS, CDR2 YFSETQ. Trimming cost V 4 bases and J 4 bases; bases outside gene matches: 13. The CDR3 spans 16 residues. CDR3 protein: CASSPRIRQGGETQYF. CDR3 bases: TGCGCCAGCAGCCCTAGGATAAGACAGGGCGGAGAGACCCAGTACTTC.

The chain links TRBV20-1 to TRBJ2-7; D is possibly TRBD1 (5 bases). This CDR3 has 14 amino acids. Trimming removed 3 bases from V and 0 bases from J, with 12 bases in between. CDR1 and CDR2 from the germline V gene are DFQATT and SNEGSKA (reference sequence). The CDR3 spells CSASPRAYSYEQYF. CDR3 bases: TGCAGTGCTAGCCCCAGGGCCTACTCCTACGAGCAGTACTTC.